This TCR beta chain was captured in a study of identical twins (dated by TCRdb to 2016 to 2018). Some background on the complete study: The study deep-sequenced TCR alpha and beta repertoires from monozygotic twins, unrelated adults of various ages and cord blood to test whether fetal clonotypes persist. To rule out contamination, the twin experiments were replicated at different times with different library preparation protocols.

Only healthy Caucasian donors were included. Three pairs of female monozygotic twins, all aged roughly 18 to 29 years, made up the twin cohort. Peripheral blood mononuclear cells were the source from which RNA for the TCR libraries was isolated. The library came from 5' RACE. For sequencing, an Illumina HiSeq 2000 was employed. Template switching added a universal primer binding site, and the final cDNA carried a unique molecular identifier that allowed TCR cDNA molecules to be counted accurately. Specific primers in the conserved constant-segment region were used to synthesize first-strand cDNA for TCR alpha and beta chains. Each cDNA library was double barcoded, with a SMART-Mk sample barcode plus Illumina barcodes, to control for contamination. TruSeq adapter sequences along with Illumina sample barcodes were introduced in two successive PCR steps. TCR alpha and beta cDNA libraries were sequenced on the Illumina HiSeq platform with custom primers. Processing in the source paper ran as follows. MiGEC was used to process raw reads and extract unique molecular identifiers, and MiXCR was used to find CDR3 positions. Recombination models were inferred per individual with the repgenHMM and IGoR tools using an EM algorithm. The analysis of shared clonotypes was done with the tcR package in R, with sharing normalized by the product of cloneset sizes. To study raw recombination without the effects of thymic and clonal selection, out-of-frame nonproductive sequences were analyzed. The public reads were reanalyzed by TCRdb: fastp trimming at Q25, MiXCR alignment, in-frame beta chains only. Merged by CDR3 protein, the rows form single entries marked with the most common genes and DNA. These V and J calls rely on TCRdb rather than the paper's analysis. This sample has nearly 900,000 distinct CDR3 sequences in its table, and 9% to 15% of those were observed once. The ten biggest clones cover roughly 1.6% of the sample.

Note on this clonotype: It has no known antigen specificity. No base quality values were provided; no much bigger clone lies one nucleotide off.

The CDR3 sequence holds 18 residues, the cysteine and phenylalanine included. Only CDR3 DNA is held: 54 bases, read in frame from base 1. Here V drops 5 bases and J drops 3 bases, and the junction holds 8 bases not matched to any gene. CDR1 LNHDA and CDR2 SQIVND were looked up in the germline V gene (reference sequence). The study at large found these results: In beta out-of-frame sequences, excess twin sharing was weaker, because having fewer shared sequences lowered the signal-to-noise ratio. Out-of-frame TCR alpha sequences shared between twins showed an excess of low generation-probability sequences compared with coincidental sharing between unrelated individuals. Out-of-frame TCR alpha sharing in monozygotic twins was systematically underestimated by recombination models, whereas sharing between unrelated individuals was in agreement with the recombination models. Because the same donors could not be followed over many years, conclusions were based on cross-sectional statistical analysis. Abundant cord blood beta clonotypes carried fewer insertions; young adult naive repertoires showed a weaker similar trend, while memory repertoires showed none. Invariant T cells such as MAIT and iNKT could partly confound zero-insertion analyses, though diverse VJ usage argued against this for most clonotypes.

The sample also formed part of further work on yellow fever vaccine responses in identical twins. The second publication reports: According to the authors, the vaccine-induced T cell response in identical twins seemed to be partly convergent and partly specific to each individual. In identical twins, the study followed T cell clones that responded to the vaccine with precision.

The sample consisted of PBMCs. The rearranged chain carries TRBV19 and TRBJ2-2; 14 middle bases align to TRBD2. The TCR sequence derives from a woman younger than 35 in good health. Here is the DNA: TGTGCCAGTAGTTCGGTGGGACTAGCGGGAGCGTACACCGGGGAGCTGTTTTTT. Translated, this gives CASSSVGLAGAYTGELFF.